The T cell receptor beta chain under discussion was sequenced for a study of control samples from healthy donors and cancer patients. The protocol was immunoSEQ multiplex PCR, while the TCRdb copy is restricted to in-frame clones and leaves out a portion. The repertoire consists of about 160,000 clones, with approximately 94% occurring once and the leading ten covering approximately 15%. This CDR3 comprises 15 residues. Per germline, CDR1 SGHAT and CDR2 FQNNGV. Trimming removed 0 bases at V and 4 bases at J, with 10 bases between. The receptor comes from a man in his sixties with colorectal cancer. The specimen sequenced was PBMCs. The J gene is TRBJ2-1, the V gene TRBV11-2; possibly TRBD1 or TRBD2 for D (5 bases each). The CDR3 sequence: CASSLDGASYNEQFF. The CDR3 region has the DNA TGTGCCAGCAGCTTAGACGGGGCCAGTTACAATGAGCAGTTCTTC.